A single sample is the source of the 8 T cell receptor beta chains below, sequenced in a study of regulatory T cells in long-lasting Graves disease (dated by TCRdb to the early 2020s). The method was multiplex PCR. Sequencing relied on an Illumina HiSeq 4000. To build TCR beta libraries, CDR3 regions were amplified by Arm-PCR using iRepertoire HTBI primers. TCRdb's own reprocessing of the public reads used fastp at Q25 and MiXCR and kept productive beta chains. Records with the same CDR3 protein are collapsed into one entry carrying the most frequent genes and DNA. Present in this sample are hundreds of thousands of distinct CDR3 sequences, about 16% of which were seen just once. Of the sample, about 25% is held by the ten largest clones. In the paper's terms, the time point label means: newly diagnosed GD, antithyroid drugs for less than 3 months. For both TCR sequencing and RNA sequencing, RNA was extracted from PBMCs in TRIzol.

The data also belong to a second study, concerning T cells in Graves' hyperthyroidism and ophthalmopathy.

The source material was peripheral blood mononuclear cells (PBMCs), sampled at new diagnosis, from a patient treated with antithyroid drugs. The receptors shown here come from a woman aged 40 to 65 with Graves disease. Donor details come from another sample of the same person, matched by shared clones.

The count of this clonotype is one. One base away lies a much larger clone, so this may be a sequencing read error. The chain uses TRBV30 and TRBJ2-3; D is possibly TRBD1 (6 bases). Germline V gene data show CDR1 as GTSNPN and CDR2 as SVGIG (reference sequence). This CDR3 contains 13 residues. V dropped 5 bases and J dropped 2 bases, with 11 bases sitting between them. The CDR3: CAWRGQSTDTQYF. The CDR3 region has the DNA TGTGCCTGGCGTGGACAGTCCACAGATACGCAGTATTTT.

The CDR3 DNA sequence: TGTGCCAGCAGTGTCACGGGGGCGGAGGATGGCTACACCTTC. The encoded protein is CASSVTGAEDGYTF. This rearrangement joins TRBV12-3 or TRBV12-4 to TRBJ1-2, with D maybe TRBD1 (6 bases). The CDR3 spans 14 residues. V lost 5 bases and J 6 bases, leaving 16 bases between the germline ends.

The CDR3 region is CASSRQTLTSQAGKLFF. The CDR3 DNA follows: TGTGCCAGCAGTCGTCAAACCCTTACATCCCAAGCAGGAAAACTGTTTTTT. The chain has TRBV5-5 and TRBJ1-4; no firm D call. The germline V gene has CDR1 SGHKS and CDR2 YYEKEE (reference sequence). The CDR3 extends over 17 amino acids. V lost 5 bases and J lost 10, with 27 bases in between.

There are many counts of this clonotype. In DNA, the CDR3 is TGTGCTAGTGGTTTGGCTAGCGGGGGTTCGAATGAGCAGTTCTTC. Amino acid sequence: CASGLASGGSNEQFF. The rearrangement joins TRBV12-5 to TRBJ2-1, with 10 nucleotides matching TRBD2. The J segment lost 7 bases and the V segment lost 1 base, leaving 4 bases of the junction unmatched. Per germline, CDR1 LGHNT and CDR2 FRNRAP. CDR3 length: 15 residues.

This clonotype has more than one count but fewer than ten. The chain recombines TRBV5-1 with TRBJ2-1; 7 positions match TRBD2. J was trimmed by 4 bases and V by 0 bases; bases with no gene match: 4. CDR1 is SGHRS, CDR2 YFSETQ, per germline. CDR3 length: 15 amino acids. CDR3 sequence: CASSLGGGKYNEQFF. The CDR3 bases are TGCGCCAGCAGCTTGGGCGGGGGAAAATACAATGAGCAGTTCTTC.

This clonotype has at least ten counts. The chain couples TRBV5-1 to TRBJ2-1; 12 positions agree with TRBD1. This CDR3 contains 16 residues. The germline V gene has CDR1 SGHRS and CDR2 YFSETQ. Trimming took 0 bases from V and 8 from J; bases not matched to a gene: 6. CDR3 coding DNA: TGCGCCAGCAGCTTGGATGGGACAGGGGGCTTCGATGAGCAGTTCTTC. Amino acid sequence: CASSLDGTGGFDEQFF. Using reference TRBV5-1 and TRBJ2-1 for the parts outside the CDR3, the full variable domain is KAGVTQTPRYLIKTRGQQVTLSCSPISGHRSVSWYQQTPGQGLQFLFEYFSETQRNKGNFPGRFSGRQFSNSRSEMNVSTLELGDSALYLCASSLDGTGGFDEQFFGPGTRLTVL.

In its sample, this clonotype was seen many times. The rearrangement joins TRBV11-2 to TRBJ1-1; D is unresolved. Between the trimmed V and J ends, which lost 4 bases and 11 bases, there was a span of 17 bases. Germline V gene sequence: CDR1 SGHAT, CDR2 FQNNGV. This CDR3 comprises 13 residues. The CDR3 DNA sequence: TGTGCCAGCAGCTCCGGTCTCGATCTTCAGGCTTTCTTT. Its translation: CASSSGLDLQAFF.

A few counts support this clonotype. The CDR3 bases are TGTGCCATCAGGGACGATTACGAGCAGTACTTC. It specifies CAIRDDYEQYF. This rearrangement joins TRBV10-3 to TRBJ2-7; D is unclear. The germline V and J ends were trimmed by 6 bases and 4 bases, with 7 bases remaining between them. CDR1 and CDR2 from the germline V gene are ENHRY and SYGVKD. This CDR3 is 11 amino acids long.